Below are 14 T cell receptor beta chains sequenced from a single sample in a study of T-cell memory formation after mild COVID-19. Via MiXCR, TCRdb re-called the 5' RACE reads, giving one row per CDR3 protein. The sample lists some 410,000 distinct CDR3 sequences, 20% to 25% occurring once. Sequenced material: PBMCs or a T cell subset sorted from them (not recorded which). All receptors come from an adult woman who had mild COVID-19 (a few samples of this study predate the infection). Cell type and time point are not known.

The chain couples TRBV12-3 or TRBV12-4 to TRBJ2-1, with D perhaps matching TRBD1 (6 bases). V was shortened by 3 bases and J by 4 bases, with 16 bases between the two germline ends. The CDR3 runs 16 residues. CDR3 in amino acids: CASSFQGQPIYNEQFF. CDR3 nucleotide sequence: TGTGCCAGCAGTTTTCAGGGGCAGCCGATATACAATGAGCAGTTCTTC.

J is TRBJ2-1 and V is TRBV20-1; D is uncertain. This CDR3 has 14 residues. Germline V gene data show CDR1 as DFQATT and CDR2 as SNEGSKA (reference sequence). Trimming left V 3 bases short and J 2 bases short, with 11 bases between. The CDR3 sequence: CSASPRATYNEQFF. In nucleotides, the CDR3 is TGCAGTGCTAGTCCCCGGGCAACCTACAATGAGCAGTTCTTC.

There are a few counts of this clonotype. V and J are TRBV13 and TRBJ2-7; 9 bases are shared with TRBD1. Unmatched junction bases numbered 12, after V lost 4 bases and J lost 5 bases. This CDR3 has 16 amino acids. CDR1 and CDR2 from the germline V gene are PRHDT and FYEKMQ (reference sequence). The CDR3 here is CASSSRIQGAGNEQYF. CDR3 nucleotide sequence: TGTGCCAGCAGCTCTCGGATACAGGGGGCAGGTAACGAGCAGTACTTC.

This clonotype was counted only a few times. The chain couples TRBV15 to TRBJ2-3; 8 bases line up with TRBD1. CDR3 length: 14 residues. J was trimmed by 3 bases and V by 4 bases; bases with no gene match: 3. Looked up from germline, CDR1 is LNHNV and CDR2 is YYDKDF (reference sequence). The CDR3 DNA reads as TGTGCCACCAGCAAGAGGACAGGGACAGATACGCAGTATTTT. It encodes CATSKRTGTDTQYF.

CDR3 sequence: CSAGNSGGANNEQFF. CDR3 DNA: TGCAGTGCTGGAAATAGCGGGGGGGCTAACAATGAGCAGTTCTTC. The V and J genes are TRBV20-1 and TRBJ2-1, with TRBD2 matching 11 bases. The V gene's germline CDR1 is DFQATT and CDR2 SNEGSKA (reference sequence). V was clipped by 5 bases and J by 5 bases; unmatched bases: 8. The CDR3 has 15 amino acids.

The chain has TRBV20-1 and TRBJ2-7; 13 bases align to TRBD2. The CDR3 is made up of 15 amino acids. With 6 bases clipped from V and 3 bases from J, the junction kept 8 bases outside the gene matches. The germline CDR1 and CDR2 sequences are DFQATT and SNEGSKA (reference sequence). The CDR3 coding sequence is TGCAGTGCCCCTGGACTAGCGGGAGAGCACTACGAGCAGTACTTC. Protein product: CSAPGLAGEHYEQYF.

The genes are TRBV11-2 and TRBJ2-1, with 10 bases identical to TRBD1. Germline CDR1 SGHAT, CDR2 FQNNGV. This CDR3 contains 13 residues. Trimming took 3 bases from V and 8 from J; bases not matched to a gene: 1. DNA for the CDR3: TGTGCCAGCAGCTTGACAGGGGGCCATGAGCAGTTCTTC. Encoded protein: CASSLTGGHEQFF. Combining the CDR3 with reference TRBV11-2 and TRBJ2-1 gives the whole variable domain EAGVAQSPRYKIIEKRQSVAFWCNPISGHATLYWYQQILGQGPKLLIQFQNNGVVDDSQLPKDRFSAERLKGVDSTLKIQPAKLEDSAVYLCASSLTGGHEQFFGPGTRLTVL.

The genes are TRBV12-3 or TRBV12-4 and TRBJ1-1; the D gene is possibly TRBD1 (5 bases). Trimming shortened V by 4 bases and J by 4 bases, and 13 bases separated the two germline ends. CDR3 length: 14 amino acids. The CDR3, as DNA: TGTGCCAGCAGTTCGACAGCGTGGGGCACTGAAGCTTTCTTT. As protein: CASSSTAWGTEAFF.

This clonotype was counted a few times. Relative to the germline gene, one junction end is altered; a read error may explain this. V and J are TRBV5-1 and TRBJ2-7; D is unclear. Germline CDR1 is SGHRS and CDR2 is YFSETQ. This CDR3 has 12 residues. The CDR3 coding sequence is TGTGCCAGCAGCTTAGGGAACTACGAGCAGTACTTC. It yields the protein CASSLGNYEQYF. The full variable domain, rest sourced from reference TRBV5-1 and TRBJ2-7, is KAGVTQTPRYLIKTRGQQVTLSCSPISGHRSVSWYQQTPGQGLQFLFEYFSETQRNKGNFPGRFSGRQFSNSRSEMNVSTLELGDSALYLCASSLGNYEQYFGPGTRLTVT.

V is TRBV20-1 and J is TRBJ2-7; TRBD2 matches at 9 bases. The germline CDR1 and CDR2 sequences are DFQATT and SNEGSKA (reference sequence). The V and J ends lost 1 base and 2 bases, in that order; junction bases with no gene match: 3. This CDR3 comprises 14 residues. CDR3 in DNA: TGCAGTGCTAGAGGTTCTAGCGGGGCCTACGAGCAGTACTTC. Protein: CSARGSSGAYEQYF.

V gene TRBV6-5 combines with J gene TRBJ1-2; TRBD1 might be the D (5 bases). V was shortened by 9 bases and J by 6 bases, with 26 bases between the two germline ends. Germline V gene sequence: CDR1 MNHEY, CDR2 SVGAGI. There are 16 residues in the CDR3. The CDR3 here is CASAEGTSLETDGYTF. In nucleotides, the CDR3 is TGTGCCAGTGCGGAGGGGACTTCTCTGGAAACAGATGGCTACACCTTC.

The rearrangement joins TRBV18 to TRBJ1-2; D is unresolved. Trimming shortened V by 5 bases and J by 4 bases, and 11 bases separated the two germline ends. CDR1 and CDR2 from the germline V gene are KGHSH and LQKENI. The CDR3 is 13 residues long. Written as DNA, the CDR3 is TGTGCCAGCTCAGATTTACAGACCTATGGCTACACCTTC. It is translated as CASSDLQTYGYTF.

This clonotype was seen only a few times. This rearrangement joins TRBV3-1 to TRBJ2-1; TRBD2 might be the D (6 bases). V was clipped by 3 bases and J by 8 bases, with 17 bases between them. The CDR3 has 15 residues. Germline values: CDR1 LGHDT, CDR2 YNNKEL (reference sequence). CDR3 sequence reads: CASSQGLARGDEQFF. The CDR3 DNA reads as TGTGCCAGCAGCCAGGGCCTAGCGAGAGGAGATGAGCAGTTCTTC.

This clonotype was detected a few times. The genes are TRBV5-6 and TRBJ2-1; D remains unclear. Germline V gives CDR1 SGHDT, CDR2 YYEEEE. V lost 7 bases and J 14 bases, leaving 13 bases between the germline ends. This CDR3 region has 10 residues. As DNA, the CDR3 is TGTGCCAGCGGCTCCAACCGGGAGTTCTTC. This gives the protein CASGSNREFF.